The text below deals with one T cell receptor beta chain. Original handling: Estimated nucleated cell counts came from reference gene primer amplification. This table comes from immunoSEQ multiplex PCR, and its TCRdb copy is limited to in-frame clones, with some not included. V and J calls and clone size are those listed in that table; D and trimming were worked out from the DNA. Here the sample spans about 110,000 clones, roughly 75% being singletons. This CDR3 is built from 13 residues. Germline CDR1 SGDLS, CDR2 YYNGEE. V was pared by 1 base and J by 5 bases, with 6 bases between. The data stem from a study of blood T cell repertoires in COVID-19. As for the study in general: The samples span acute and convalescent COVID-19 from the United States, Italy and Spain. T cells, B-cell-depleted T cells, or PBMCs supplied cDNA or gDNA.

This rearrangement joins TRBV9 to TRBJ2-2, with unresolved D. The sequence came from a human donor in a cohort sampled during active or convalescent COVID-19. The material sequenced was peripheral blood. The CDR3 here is CASSVKLTGELFF. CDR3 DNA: TGTGCCAGCAGCGTAAAACTAACCGGGGAGCTGTTTTTT.